These T cell receptor beta chains were read from a single sample in a study of T cells in localized non-small cell lung cancer. TCRdb's copy holds only in-frame clones and misses some; the assay was immunoSEQ multiplex PCR. The data show about 9,600 clones, around 91% seen once. This specimen consisted of peripheral blood, obtained before any cancer treatment. Receptors originate from an older male donor with stage III squamous cell lung carcinoma. Both conserved end residues are part of each CDR3. Fields, in order: V gene, J gene, clone size, D gene, CDR3 protein, CDR3 DNA. A D gene is named only where the DNA matches it firmly. Expanded clones are given a class, and other clones once, few, many or no size at all.

V: TRBV5-6
J: TRBJ2-5
size: -
D: TRBD2
CDR3: CASSPYRGGQETQYF
DNA: TGTGCCAGCAGCCCCTACCGGGGAGGGCAAGAGACCCAGTACTTC

V: TRBV9
J: TRBJ2-5
size: -
D: -
CDR3: CASSVSSSETQYF
DNA: TGTGCCAGCAGCGTCTCATCGAGTGAGACCCAGTACTTC

V: TRBV2
J: TRBJ2-1
size: -
D: -
CDR3: CASYQRGLSNEQFF
DNA: TGTGCCAGCTATCAGCGAGGCCTCAGCAATGAGCAGTTCTTC

V: TRBV30
J: TRBJ2-7
size: -
D: -
CDR3: CAWSVLYEQYF
DNA: TGTGCCTGGAGTGTACTCTACGAGCAGTACTTC

V: TRBV2
J: TRBJ1-5
size: -
D: -
CDR3: CASSVRVSQPQHF
DNA: TGTGCCAGCAGTGTTAGGGTTAGTCAGCCCCAGCATTTT

V: TRBV11-2
J: TRBJ2-2
size: -
D: -
CDR3: CASSLGAGWGTGELFF
DNA: TGTGCCAGCAGCTTAGGGGCAGGCTGGGGCACCGGGGAGCTGTTTTTT

V: TRBV5-1
J: TRBJ2-7
size: -
D: TRBD2
CDR3: CASGAGGPGEQYF
DNA: TGCGCCAGTGGAGCGGGGGGGCCCGGCGAGCAGTACTTC

V: TRBV11-2
J: TRBJ2-5
size: -
D: TRBD2
CDR3: CASSLRGLAGGRYQETQYF
DNA: TGTGCCAGCAGCTTACGGGGACTAGCGGGGGGCCGGTACCAAGAGACCCAGTACTTC

V: TRBV6-1
J: TRBJ1-4
size: -
D: -
CDR3: CASSAVGLRTNEKLFF
DNA: TGTGCCAGCAGTGCCGTTGGGTTAAGGACTAATGAAAAACTGTTTTTT

V: TRBV6-5
J: TRBJ1-5
size: -
D: -
CDR3: CASQNSQGVGQPQHF
DNA: TGTGCCAGTCAAAATTCACAGGGCGTAGGGCAGCCCCAGCATTTT

V: TRBV14
J: TRBJ2-2
size: -
D: -
CDR3: CASSHRSRGAVF
DNA: TGTGCCAGCAGCCACAGGAGCCGGGGAGCTGTTTTT

V: TRBV6-1
J: TRBJ1-1
size: once
D: -
CDR3: CASSETVGTEAFF
DNA: TGTGCCAGCAGTGAAACGGTGGGCACTGAAGCTTTCTTT

V: TRBV5-1
J: TRBJ2-7
size: once
D: TRBD1
CDR3: CASSFAGQGDEQYF
DNA: TGCGCCAGCAGCTTCGCGGGACAGGGGGACGAGCAGTACTTC

V: TRBV6-5
J: TRBJ1-2
size: -
D: -
CDR3: CASSSTPNYGYTF
DNA: TGTGCCAGCAGTTCGACACCTAACTATGGCTACACCTTC

V: TRBV30
J: TRBJ2-2
size: -
D: TRBD1
CDR3: CARDSQTNTGELFF
DNA: TGTGCCCGGGACAGCCAGACGAACACCGGGGAGCTGTTTTTT

V: TRBV9
J: TRBJ1-1
size: -
D: -
CDR3: CASSPWDPTRDTEAFF
DNA: TGTGCCAGCAGCCCCTGGGACCCCACACGGGACACTGAAGCTTTCTTT

V: TRBV6-5
J: TRBJ2-2
size: -
D: TRBD2
CDR3: CATVAGGHTGELFF
DNA: TGTGCCACAGTAGCGGGGGGGCACACCGGGGAGCTGTTTTTT

V: TRBV7-9
J: TRBJ1-5
size: -
D: -
CDR3: CASSLLGQPQHF
DNA: TGTGCCAGCAGCTTATTAGGTCAGCCCCAGCATTTT

V: TRBV28
J: TRBJ1-4
size: -
D: -
CDR3: CASSPPFGRGGEKLFF
DNA: TGTGCCAGCAGCCCTCCCTTTGGCAGGGGAGGCGAAAAACTGTTTTTT

V: TRBV4-3
J: TRBJ1-1
size: -
D: -
CDR3: CASSQDADGNTEAFF
DNA: TGCGCCAGCAGCCAAGATGCGGACGGGAACACTGAAGCTTTCTTT

V: TRBV6-1
J: TRBJ1-3
size: -
D: -
CDR3: CASSDEVNSGNTIYF
DNA: TGTGCCAGCAGTGACGAGGTGAACTCTGGAAACACCATATATTTT

V: TRBV28
J: TRBJ1-1
size: -
D: -
CDR3: CASGGPNTEAFF
DNA: TGTGCCAGCGGGGGTCCGAACACTGAAGCTTTCTTT

V: TRBV5-8
J: TRBJ2-2
size: -
D: -
CDR3: CASSLQPYGRPTGELFF
DNA: TGTGCCAGCAGCTTGCAGCCGTATGGGAGACCCACCGGGGAGCTGTTTTTT

V: TRBV9
J: TRBJ1-2
size: -
D: -
CDR3: CASSVEENYGYTF
DNA: TGTGCCAGCAGCGTCGAGGAGAACTATGGCTACACCTTC

V: TRBV29-1
J: TRBJ1-2
size: -
D: -
CDR3: CSAQGSIDSNYGYTF
DNA: TGCAGCGCCCAAGGCAGCATAGACTCAAACTATGGCTACACCTTC

V: TRBV5-1
J: TRBJ1-1
size: -
D: -
CDR3: CASSLTGTTEAFF
DNA: TGCGCCAGCAGCTTGACGGGCACCACTGAAGCTTTCTTT

V: TRBV7-6
J: TRBJ2-5
size: -
D: -
CDR3: CASSLDRKTQYF
DNA: TGTGCCAGCAGCTTAGATCGTAAGACCCAGTACTTC

V: TRBV19
J: TRBJ2-3
size: -
D: -
CDR3: CATGFRVQTTDTQYF
DNA: TGTGCCACTGGTTTCAGGGTCCAGACCACAGATACGCAGTATTTT